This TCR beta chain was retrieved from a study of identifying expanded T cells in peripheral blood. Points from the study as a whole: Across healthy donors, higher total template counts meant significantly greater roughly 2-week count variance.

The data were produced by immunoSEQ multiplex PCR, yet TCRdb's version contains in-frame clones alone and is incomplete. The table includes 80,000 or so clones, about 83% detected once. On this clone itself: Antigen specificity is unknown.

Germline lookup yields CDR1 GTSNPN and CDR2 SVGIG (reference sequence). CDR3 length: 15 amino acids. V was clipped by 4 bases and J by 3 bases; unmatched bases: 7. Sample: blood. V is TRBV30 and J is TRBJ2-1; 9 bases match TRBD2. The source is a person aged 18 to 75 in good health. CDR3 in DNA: TGTGCCTGGAAGGGCGGGAGGGCCTTCTACAATGAGCAGTTCTTC. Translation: CAWKGGRAFYNEQFF.